The present entry profiles one T cell receptor beta chain with its context. The antigen is undetermined. These data belong to a study of cytomegalovirus exposure and HLA in healthy donors. Overall study results and limits: According to an earlier analysis, most TCR beta V segments yielded productive rearrangements about 87% or about 30% of the time.

The PCR ran on 60 Vbeta and 13 Jbeta primers. The assay was immunoSEQ multiplex PCR, and TCRdb's table has in-frame clones only and misses some. Here the sample spans 120,000 or so clones, about 73% being singletons. V lost 7 bases to trimming and J lost 0 bases, with 13 bases between them. The CDR3 spans 15 residues. Germline V gene data show CDR1 as LNHNV and CDR2 as YYDKDF (reference sequence). What was sequenced was PBMCs. This clonotype was obtained from a woman aged 45-65 years in good health and CMV-seropositive. The chain uses TRBV15 and TRBJ1-5; TRBD1 is a possible D gene (6 bases). The CDR3 here is CATKGGIYSNQPQHF. CDR3 nucleotides: TGTGCCACCAAGGGGGGGATATATAGCAATCAGCCCCAGCATTTT.